Listed below are T cell receptor beta chains from one sample, sequenced in a study of brain T cells in children with intractable seizures. The method was immunoSEQ multiplex PCR; TCRdb's version includes in-frame clones alone and lacks a portion of them. Of about 350,000 clones in the sample, 85% to 95% were seen once. The sample in question was peripheral blood, obtained 5 to 6 months after surgery. The receptors derive from a boy under two years old with tuberous sclerosis and intractable seizures. The CDR3 runs from the conserved cysteine through the conserved F or W. Each record gives: clone size, D gene, V gene, CDR3 protein. D genes are given only for firm matches. Clone size is stated in some rows and not others, as once, few, many or a class when expanded.

clone_size: NA; d_call: NA; v_call: TRBV24-1; cdr3_aa: CATSRGSNQPQHF
clone_size: NA; d_call: NA; v_call: TRBV5-1; cdr3_aa: CASSPDLLNTEAFF
clone_size: NA; d_call: TRBD1; v_call: TRBV19; cdr3_aa: CASSTGQGGGEQFF
clone_size: NA; d_call: TRBD2; v_call: TRBV24-1; cdr3_aa: CATRGTSGNTGELFF
clone_size: once; d_call: TRBD2; v_call: TRBV5-1; cdr3_aa: CASGYGLAGIETQYF
clone_size: NA; d_call: TRBD2; v_call: TRBV2; cdr3_aa: CASRESGGAVDEQFF
clone_size: NA; d_call: TRBD2; v_call: TRBV6-5; cdr3_aa: CASTGLGYEQFF
clone_size: NA; d_call: NA; v_call: TRBV5-5; cdr3_aa: CASSLELIGTGELFF
clone_size: NA; d_call: NA; v_call: TRBV19; cdr3_aa: CASSMGVSRGQYF
clone_size: NA; d_call: NA; v_call: TRBV2; cdr3_aa: CASRERWSANNSPLHF
clone_size: NA; d_call: TRBD1; v_call: TRBV7-9; cdr3_aa: CASSLGNRTGSHGYTF
clone_size: NA; d_call: NA; v_call: TRBV21-1; cdr3_aa: CASSRGQGELAEQFF
clone_size: NA; d_call: NA; v_call: TRBV25-1; cdr3_aa: CASLGPVHHEQYF
clone_size: NA; d_call: NA; v_call: TRBV6-5; cdr3_aa: CASSYGTEAFF
clone_size: NA; d_call: TRBD2; v_call: TRBV27; cdr3_aa: CASSPDRRSGALFHEQFF
clone_size: NA; d_call: NA; v_call: TRBV5-1; cdr3_aa: CASSLGGVDSPLHF
clone_size: NA; d_call: NA; v_call: TRBV6-5; cdr3_aa: CASMEGNTEAFF
clone_size: NA; d_call: NA; v_call: TRBV3-1/TRBV3-2; cdr3_aa: CASSQAGDTYEQYF
clone_size: NA; d_call: TRBD1; v_call: TRBV9; cdr3_aa: CASSNWGTGDEKLFF
clone_size: NA; d_call: NA; v_call: TRBV30; cdr3_aa: CAWRVQGSGNTIYF
clone_size: NA; d_call: TRBD2; v_call: TRBV5-4; cdr3_aa: CASSLVTSGGWGTDTQYF
clone_size: NA; d_call: NA; v_call: TRBV5-1; cdr3_aa: CASSLDYRNGYTF
clone_size: NA; d_call: TRBD2; v_call: TRBV6-5; cdr3_aa: CASSYYLSGKYNEQFF
clone_size: NA; d_call: NA; v_call: TRBV12-3/TRBV12-4; cdr3_aa: CASSLGGQPQHF
clone_size: NA; d_call: NA; v_call: TRBV12-3/TRBV12-4; cdr3_aa: CASSPGSEQYF
clone_size: NA; d_call: TRBD1; v_call: TRBV7-2; cdr3_aa: CASSLGQGRGAFF
clone_size: NA; d_call: NA; v_call: TRBV3-1/TRBV3-2; cdr3_aa: CASSQDWLPYEQYF
clone_size: NA; d_call: TRBD1; v_call: TRBV7-6; cdr3_aa: CASSSRDRASSYEQYF
clone_size: NA; d_call: TRBD1; v_call: TRBV28; cdr3_aa: CASREGDRENTEAFF
clone_size: NA; d_call: NA; v_call: TRBV11-2; cdr3_aa: CASSLGLDTDTQYF
clone_size: NA; d_call: NA; v_call: TRBV6-5; cdr3_aa: CATARDRNYGYTF
clone_size: NA; d_call: NA; v_call: TRBV24-1; cdr3_aa: CATSDGTGSDTQYF
clone_size: NA; d_call: NA; v_call: TRBV24-1; cdr3_aa: CATSGGSYNEQFF
clone_size: NA; d_call: TRBD1; v_call: TRBV9; cdr3_aa: CASSPQIQGGTEAFF
clone_size: NA; d_call: TRBD1; v_call: TRBV6-5; cdr3_aa: CASSPDRVGTGELFF
clone_size: NA; d_call: NA; v_call: TRBV29-1; cdr3_aa: CSVEAIGSYEQYF
clone_size: NA; d_call: TRBD2; v_call: TRBV7-9; cdr3_aa: CASRLAGLNTGELFF
clone_size: few; d_call: NA; v_call: TRBV7-3; cdr3_aa: CASSPHRRPSGVNEQFF
clone_size: NA; d_call: TRBD2; v_call: TRBV15; cdr3_aa: CATSPWGGSYEQYF
clone_size: NA; d_call: NA; v_call: TRBV7-9; cdr3_aa: CASSLTSGEQYF
clone_size: NA; d_call: NA; v_call: TRBV4-1; cdr3_aa: CASSHGNYGYTF
clone_size: NA; d_call: TRBD2; v_call: TRBV7-2; cdr3_aa: CASSLARASGGNLNNEQFF
clone_size: NA; d_call: NA; v_call: TRBV18; cdr3_aa: CASSSSGNNYGYTF
clone_size: NA; d_call: TRBD2; v_call: TRBV14; cdr3_aa: CASSPPGRYEQYF
clone_size: NA; d_call: NA; v_call: TRBV6-5; cdr3_aa: CASRQQGGTEAFF
clone_size: NA; d_call: NA; v_call: TRBV9; cdr3_aa: CASSVGPDWVGTQYF
clone_size: NA; d_call: NA; v_call: TRBV14; cdr3_aa: CASSPPAYNEQFF
clone_size: few; d_call: TRBD1; v_call: TRBV28; cdr3_aa: CASNSAGQGHQPQHF
clone_size: NA; d_call: NA; v_call: TRBV24-1; cdr3_aa: CATSWGGGTEAFF
clone_size: NA; d_call: TRBD2; v_call: TRBV5-1; cdr3_aa: CASSTRVGTRRPGEQYF
clone_size: NA; d_call: TRBD1; v_call: TRBV4-1; cdr3_aa: CASSQDGTGFYGYTF
clone_size: NA; d_call: NA; v_call: TRBV14; cdr3_aa: CASSQESRGRGQETQYF
clone_size: NA; d_call: NA; v_call: TRBV6-1; cdr3_aa: CASSWVGSGETQYF
clone_size: NA; d_call: NA; v_call: TRBV4-2; cdr3_aa: CASSQDPMESYKQYF
clone_size: NA; d_call: NA; v_call: TRBV30; cdr3_aa: CALMQGLGGEQYF
clone_size: NA; d_call: NA; v_call: TRBV6-5; cdr3_aa: CASRTGTLAYEQYF
clone_size: NA; d_call: TRBD2; v_call: TRBV5-1; cdr3_aa: CASSLRSGTSGLTDTQYF
clone_size: NA; d_call: TRBD1; v_call: TRBV2; cdr3_aa: CASTTGTGITF